Listed below are T cell receptor beta chains from one sample, sequenced in a study of T-cell reconstitution after alpha-beta-depleted transplantation in children. MiXCR, applied by TCRdb to the PCR reads, yields one record per CDR3 protein. The data show 200,000 to 300,000 distinct CDR3 sequences, 24% seen once. The sample consisted of PBMCs, mostly from graft donor cells, taken 360 days after TCRalphabeta/CD19-depleted stem cell transplant. These TCRs come from a female patient aged 2-10 years who had a stem cell transplant for congenital amegakaryocytic thrombocytopenia, so the T cells may come from the graft donor. The conserved cysteine and the conserved F or W are not part of the CDR3 here.

v_gene,j_gene,CDR3aa
TRBV15,TRBJ2-1,ATSRDQGGWNEQF
TRBV7-9,TRBJ1-1,ASSLARGAGEAF
TRBV7-9,TRBJ2-7,ASSLTQGGEQY
TRBV15,TRBJ2-7,ATSRISGQSYEQY
TRBV27,TRBJ2-7,ASSFRLAGVRTYEQY
TRBV5-1,TRBJ1-5,ASSPDSNQPQH
TRBV7-9,TRBJ2-7,ASSPSAGGYYEQY
TRBV2,TRBJ2-7,ASRVITSYEQY
TRBV25-1,TRBJ2-7,ASSDYRDSSYEQY
TRBV7-9,TRBJ2-3,ASSPEGRRLRAQY